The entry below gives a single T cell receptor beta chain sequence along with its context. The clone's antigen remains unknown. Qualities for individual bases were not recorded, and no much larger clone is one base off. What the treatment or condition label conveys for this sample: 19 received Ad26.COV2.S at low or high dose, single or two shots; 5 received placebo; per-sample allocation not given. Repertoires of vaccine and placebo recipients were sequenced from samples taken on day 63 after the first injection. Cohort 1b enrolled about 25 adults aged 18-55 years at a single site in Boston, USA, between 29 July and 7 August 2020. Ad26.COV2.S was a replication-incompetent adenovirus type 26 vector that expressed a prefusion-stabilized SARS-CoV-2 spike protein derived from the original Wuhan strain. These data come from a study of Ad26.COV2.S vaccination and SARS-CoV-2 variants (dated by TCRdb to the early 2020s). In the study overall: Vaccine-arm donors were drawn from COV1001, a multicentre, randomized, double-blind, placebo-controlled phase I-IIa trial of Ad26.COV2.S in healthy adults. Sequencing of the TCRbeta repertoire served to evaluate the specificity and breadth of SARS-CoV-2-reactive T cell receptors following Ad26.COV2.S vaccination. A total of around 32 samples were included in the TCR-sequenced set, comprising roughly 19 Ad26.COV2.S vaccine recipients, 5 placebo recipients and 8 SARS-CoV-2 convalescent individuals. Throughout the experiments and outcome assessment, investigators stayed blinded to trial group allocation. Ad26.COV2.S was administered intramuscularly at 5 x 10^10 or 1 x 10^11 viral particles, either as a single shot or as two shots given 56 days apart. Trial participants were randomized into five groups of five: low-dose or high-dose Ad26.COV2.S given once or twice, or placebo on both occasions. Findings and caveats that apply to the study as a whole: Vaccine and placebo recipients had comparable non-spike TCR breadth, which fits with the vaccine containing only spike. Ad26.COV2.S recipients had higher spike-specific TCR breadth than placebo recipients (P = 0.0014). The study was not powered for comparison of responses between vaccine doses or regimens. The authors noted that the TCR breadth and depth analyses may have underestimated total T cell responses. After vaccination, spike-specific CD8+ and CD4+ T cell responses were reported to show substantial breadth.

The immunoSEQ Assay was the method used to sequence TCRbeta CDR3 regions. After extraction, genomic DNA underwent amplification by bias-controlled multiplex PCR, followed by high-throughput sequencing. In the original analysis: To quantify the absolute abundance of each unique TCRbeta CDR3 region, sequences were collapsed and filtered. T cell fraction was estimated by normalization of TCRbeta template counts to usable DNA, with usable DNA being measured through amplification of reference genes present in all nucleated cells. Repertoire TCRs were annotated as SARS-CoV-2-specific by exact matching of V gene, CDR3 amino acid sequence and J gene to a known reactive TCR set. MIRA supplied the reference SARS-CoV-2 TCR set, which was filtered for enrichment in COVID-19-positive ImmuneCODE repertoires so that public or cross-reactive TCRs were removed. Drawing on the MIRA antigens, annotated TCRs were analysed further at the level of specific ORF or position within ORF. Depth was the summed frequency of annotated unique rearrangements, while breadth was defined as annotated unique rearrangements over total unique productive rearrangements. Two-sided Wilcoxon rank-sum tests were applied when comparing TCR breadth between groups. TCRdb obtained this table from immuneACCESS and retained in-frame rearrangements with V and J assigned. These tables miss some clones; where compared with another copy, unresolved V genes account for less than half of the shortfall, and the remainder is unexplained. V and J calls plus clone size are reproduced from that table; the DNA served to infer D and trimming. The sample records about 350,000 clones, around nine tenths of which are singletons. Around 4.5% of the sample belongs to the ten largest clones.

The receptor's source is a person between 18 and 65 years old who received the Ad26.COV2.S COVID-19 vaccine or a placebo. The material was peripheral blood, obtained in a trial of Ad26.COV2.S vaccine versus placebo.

The CDR3 has the sequence CASSRGGLARINEQFF. The DNA is as follows: TGTGCCAGCAGCCGAGGGGGACTAGCTCGCATTAATGAGCAGTTCTTC. This receptor chain uses TRBV7-9 and TRBJ2-1; TRBD2 aligns with 9 central bases. The germline V gene (reference sequence) specifies SEHNR as CDR1 and FQNEAQ as CDR2. Relative to germline, V is missing 5 bases and J is missing 7 bases, with 12 bases of the junction outside any gene match. The CDR3 has 16 amino acids, counting the end cysteine and phenylalanine. The kept DNA is CDR3 alone, 48 bases in frame from the first base.